A selection of T cell receptor beta chains follows, all from one sample in a study of regulatory T cells in long-lasting Graves disease. TCRdb recomputed calls from the multiplex PCR reads with MiXCR, one row per CDR3 protein. Among around 400,000 distinct CDR3 sequences listed, 21% were seen once. The starting material was peripheral blood mononuclear cells (PBMCs), obtained when the disease was refractory, from a patient treated with antithyroid drugs. These receptors were collected from a female donor with Graves disease. Each CDR3 is given with its conserved first and last residue. D genes are given only for firm matches. Clone size is given for some rows only: seen once, a few or many times, or a class if the clone is expanded.

TRBV12-3/TRBV12-4,16,TRBJ1-2,TRBD1,many,TGTGCCAGCAGTCCCCCAGGGGGGGGGGCGAGGTATGGCTACACCTTC,CASSPPGGGARYGYTF
TRBV20-1,14,TRBJ1-1,.,.,TGCAGTGCTAGGATAAACGGTAGGGACACTGAAGCTTTCTTT,CSARINGRDTEAFF
TRBV28,15,TRBJ2-5,TRBD1,many,TGTGCCAGCAGGGCCCCGGACAGGGGGCGGCAGACCCAGTACTTC,CASRAPDRGRQTQYF
TRBV28,13,TRBJ2-1,TRBD2,few,TGTGCCAGCAGTCCCACCCTAGCGGGAGAGGGGTTCTTC,CASSPTLAGEGFF
TRBV5-8,12,TRBJ2-7,.,.,TGTGCCAGCAGCCCAGGAGGGGTCGAGCAGTACTTC,CASSPGGVEQYF
TRBV5-1,14,TRBJ2-7,TRBD2,few,TGCGCCAGCAGCTCAACTAGCGGGAGGGCCGAGCAGTACTTC,CASSSTSGRAEQYF
TRBV7-8,18,TRBJ2-2,TRBD2,.,TGTGCCAGCAGCTCTCATCTAGCGGGAGGGCCAAGGACCGGGGAGCTGTTTTTT,CASSSHLAGGPRTGELFF
TRBV2,14,TRBJ1-1,.,many,TGTGCCAGCAGTGATGGGAGGGGAGGGACTGAAGCTTTCTTT,CASSDGRGGTEAFF
TRBV2,17,TRBJ1-1,TRBD1,many,TGTGCCAGCTTTAACAACAGGGGGCTTCGTTGGGACACTGAAGCTTTCTTT,CASFNNRGLRWDTEAFF
TRBV30,14,TRBJ1-1,.,many,TGTGCCTGGACCATCGGCGCGGGGGCAAGCGGGGCTTTCTTT,CAWTIGAGASGAFF
TRBV28,11,TRBJ2-7,.,many,TGTGCCAGCAGGGAGACCTACGAGCAGTACTTC,CASRETYEQYF
TRBV12-3/TRBV12-4,16,TRBJ2-1,TRBD2,many,TGTGCCAGCAGTTTCGGACTAGCGGGAGGGAACAATGAGCAGTTCTTC,CASSFGLAGGNNEQFF
TRBV14,12,TRBJ1-1,.,.,TGTGCCAGCAGCCCCCTTAAGACTGAAGCTTTCTTT,CASSPLKTEAFF
TRBV3-1,14,TRBJ1-1,.,many,TGTGCCAGCAGCCAGGGTACGTCGGCTACTGAAGCTTTCTTT,CASSQGTSATEAFF
TRBV11-3,14,TRBJ2-2,.,few,TGTGCCAGCAGCCCCCGTTGGGACACCGGGGAGCTGTTTTTT,CASSPRWDTGELFF
TRBV7-3,17,TRBJ2-6,.,many,TGTGCCAGCAGCTTAACCCCTGGGACCTCTGGGGCCAACGTCCTGACTTTC,CASSLTPGTSGANVLTF
TRBV14,16,TRBJ1-5,.,few,TGTGCCAGCAGCCAAGATTTGAGGGAGGGCAATCAGCCCCAGCATTTT,CASSQDLREGNQPQHF
TRBV2,11,TRBJ2-2,.,many,TGTGCCAGCACGGGCACCGGGGAGCTGTTTTTT,CASTGTGELFF
TRBV2,16,TRBJ1-5,.,few,TGTGCCAGCAGTGTCGGCGACAGCCTCCCAGTGCAACCCCAGCATTTT,CASSVGDSLPVQPQHF
TRBV28,14,TRBJ2-7,TRBD1,many,TGTGCCAGCAGATCGACAGGGGGGTCCTACGAGCAGTACTTC,CASRSTGGSYEQYF
TRBV20-1,14,TRBJ1-5,.,few,TGCAGTGCTTGGGACTCAAATAGCAATCAGCCCCAGCATTTT,CSAWDSNSNQPQHF
TRBV24-1,16,TRBJ2-1,TRBD2,.,TGTGCCGCCAGTGATCCTCGGGGCGGGAGTGGCAATGAGCAGTTCTTC,CAASDPRGGSGNEQFF
TRBV20-1,12,TRBJ2-2,.,many,TGCAGTCGGGCCCTTACCACCGGGGAGCTGTTTTTT,CSRALTTGELFF
TRBV9,15,TRBJ1-5,.,.,TGTGCCAGCAGCGCCGGGGGGGCACCGGATCAGCCCCAGCATTTT,CASSAGGAPDQPQHF
TRBV6-2/TRBV6-3,16,TRBJ1-1,TRBD1,.,TGTGCCAGCAGTTACCCCAGACAGGGGATGAACACTGAAGCTTTCTTT,CASSYPRQGMNTEAFF
TRBV5-4,18,TRBJ2-6,TRBD2,few,TGTGCCAGCAGCTTGGGGGGACTAGCTTCCTCTGGGGCCAACGTCCTGACTTTC,CASSLGGLASSGANVLTF
TRBV13,15,TRBJ2-1,TRBD1,few,TGTGCCAGCAGCTGGAGGACAGGGGGCAGGAATGAGCAGTTCTTC,CASSWRTGGRNEQFF
TRBV11-2,15,TRBJ2-7,.,many,TGTGCCAGCAGCTTAGAATTTGAGAGTACCTACGAGCAGTACTTC,CASSLEFESTYEQYF
TRBV15,16,TRBJ2-6,.,many,TGTGCCACCAGCAGCGGGCGATCTCTCGGGGCCAACGTCCTGACTTTC,CATSSGRSLGANVLTF
TRBV28,14,TRBJ2-7,.,many,TGTGCCAGCGCTGGGAGCGGAGGGGCCTACGAGCAGTACTTC,CASAGSGGAYEQYF
TRBV27,15,TRBJ2-7,.,.,TGTGCCAGCAGTACAGACAGAAATGGGGCCTACGAGCAGTACTTC,CASSTDRNGAYEQYF
TRBV6-1,18,TRBJ2-1,TRBD2,.,TGTGCCAGCAGCACCGGGACTAGCGGGGGGAGAGCCTACAATGAGCAGTTCTTC,CASSTGTSGGRAYNEQFF
TRBV28,14,TRBJ1-4,.,many,TGTGCCAGCATCAGAGGGGGACTTGATGAAAAACTGTTTTTT,CASIRGGLDEKLFF
TRBV5-1,18,TRBJ1-2,TRBD1,.,TGCGCCAGCAGCTCCTCAGGGGGACAGGGTACCATTAGACATGGCTACACCTTC,CASSSSGGQGTIRHGYTF
TRBV11-2,17,TRBJ2-7,.,many,TGTGCCAGCAGCTTAGATTGGAGGGTACAGGGCCCATACGAGCAGTACTTC,CASSLDWRVQGPYEQYF